This T cell receptor (beta chain) was identified in a study of blood T cells in healthy people across ages. This clonotype was seen once. Alongside a J-beta primer mix, a sample-barcoded 5' primer served in a second PCR lasting about 7 to 12 cycles. TCRdb itself ran the 5' RACE reads through MiXCR, one entry per CDR3 protein. Of roughly 860,000 distinct CDR3 sequences detected, about 59% appear once; the ten largest clones hold 25% to 35%. Germline V gene data show CDR1 as SGHTA and CDR2 as FQGNSA. This CDR3 has 14 amino acids. The ends were cut back, 5 bases at V and 5 bases at J, with 15 bases in the middle.

Sequencing was performed on blood. This TCR came from a man between 25 and 39 years old in good health. The chain is built from TRBV7-2 and TRBJ2-5; D ambiguous. The CDR3 protein is CASSRPRGLETQYF. CDR3 nucleotides: TGTGCCAGCAGCCGACCGAGAGGTTTGGAGACCCAGTACTTC.